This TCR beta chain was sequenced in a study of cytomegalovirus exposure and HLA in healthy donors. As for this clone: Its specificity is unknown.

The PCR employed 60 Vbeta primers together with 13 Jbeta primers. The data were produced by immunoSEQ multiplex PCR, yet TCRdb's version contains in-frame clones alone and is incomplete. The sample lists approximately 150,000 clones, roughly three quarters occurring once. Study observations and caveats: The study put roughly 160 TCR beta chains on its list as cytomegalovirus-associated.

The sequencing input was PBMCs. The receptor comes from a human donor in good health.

The CDR3 DNA reads TGTGCCAGCAGTTTAGGTACAGGGGGCTACACCTTC. It is translated as CASSLGTGGYTF. The gene calls are TRBV27 and TRBJ1-2; possible D gene TRBD1, 6 bases. Germline V gene data show CDR1 as MNHEY and CDR2 as SMNVEV (reference sequence). This CDR3 is built from 12 residues. V lost 2 bases and J lost 8, with 9 bases in between.